Detailed here is one T cell receptor beta chain. Its antigen is as yet unknown. V was clipped by 1 base and J by 6 bases, with 6 bases between them. Per the germline V gene, CDR1 is LNHDA and CDR2 is SQIVND (reference sequence). The length of the CDR3 is 12 residues. The data belong to a study of Graves' ophthalmopathy and Graves' hyperthyroidism. Points from the study as a whole: Most thyroid clonotypes expanded beyond 0.001 frequency were also found in blood.

Stable hyperthyroidism referred to disease that showed no ophthalmopathy within 18 months of follow-up. Other autoimmune disease, uncontrolled infection, pregnancy and lactation led to exclusion. As the starting material, 10 ml of fresh peripheral blood yielded the PBMCs. For repertoire sequencing, the TCR beta CDR3 regions were amplified from RNA transcripts. RT-PCR with HTBI primers came first, then second-round multiplex PCR. TCRdb called the multiplex PCR reads again in MiXCR, with one record for every CDR3 protein. The repertoire holds hundreds of thousands of distinct CDR3 sequences, with 22% as singletons.

Sequences were obtained from peripheral blood. The TCR originated in a woman aged 18-30 years with stable Graves' hyperthyroidism. Some clones in this sample may be carry-over from other donors' samples. The rearrangement joins TRBV19 to TRBJ1-1; D is unclear. CDR3 residues: CASSIVHSEAFF. DNA for the CDR3: TGTGCCAGTAGTATAGTCCACTCTGAAGCTTTCTTT.